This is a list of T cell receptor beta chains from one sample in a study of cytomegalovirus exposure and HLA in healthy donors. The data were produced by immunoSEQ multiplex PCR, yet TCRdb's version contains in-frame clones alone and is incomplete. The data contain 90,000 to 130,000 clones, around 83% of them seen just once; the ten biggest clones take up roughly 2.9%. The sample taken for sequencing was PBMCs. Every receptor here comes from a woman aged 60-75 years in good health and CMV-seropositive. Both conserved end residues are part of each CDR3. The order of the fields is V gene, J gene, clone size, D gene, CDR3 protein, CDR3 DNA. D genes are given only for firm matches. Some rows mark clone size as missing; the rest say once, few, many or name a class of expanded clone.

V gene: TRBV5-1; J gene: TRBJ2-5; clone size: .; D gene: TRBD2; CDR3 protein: CASSPLAGGVETQYF; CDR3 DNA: TGCGCCAGCAGCCCCCTCGCGGGAGGGGTAGAGACCCAGTACTTC
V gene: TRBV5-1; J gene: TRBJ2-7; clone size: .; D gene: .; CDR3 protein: CASSLLFTPVYEQYF; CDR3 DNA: TGCGCCAGCAGCTTGCTCTTTACCCCGGTCTACGAGCAGTACTTC
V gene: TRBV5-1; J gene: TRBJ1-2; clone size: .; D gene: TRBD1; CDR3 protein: CASSLGTGIGYTF; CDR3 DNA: TGCGCCAGCAGCTTAGGGACAGGGATTGGCTACACCTTC
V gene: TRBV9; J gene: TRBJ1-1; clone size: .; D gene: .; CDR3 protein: CASSSGHREAFF; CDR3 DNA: TGTGCCAGCAGCTCGGGACACCGAGAAGCTTTCTTT
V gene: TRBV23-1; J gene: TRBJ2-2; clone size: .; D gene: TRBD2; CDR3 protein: CASSRGRDTGELFF; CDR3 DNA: TGCGCCAGCAGTCGGGGGAGGGACACCGGGGAGCTGTTTTTT
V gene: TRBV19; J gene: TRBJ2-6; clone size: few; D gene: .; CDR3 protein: CASSMNGASGANVLTF; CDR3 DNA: TGTGCCAGTAGTATGAATGGGGCCTCTGGGGCCAACGTCCTGACTTTC
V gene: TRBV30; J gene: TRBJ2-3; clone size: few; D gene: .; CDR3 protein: CAWSVSYPDTQYF; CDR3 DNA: TGTGCCTGGAGTGTCAGTTACCCAGATACGCAGTATTTT
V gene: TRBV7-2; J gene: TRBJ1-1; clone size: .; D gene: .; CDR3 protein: CASSLARPGEAFF; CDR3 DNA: TGTGCCAGCAGCTTAGCGCGGCCAGGGGAGGCTTTCTTT
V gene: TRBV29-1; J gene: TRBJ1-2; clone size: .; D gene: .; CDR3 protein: CSVVAGGYTF; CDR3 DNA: TGCAGCGTTGTGGCAGGGGGCTACACCTTC
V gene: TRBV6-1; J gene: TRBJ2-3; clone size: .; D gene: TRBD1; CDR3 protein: CASSGDRGFSDTQYF; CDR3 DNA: TGTGCCAGCAGTGGGGACAGGGGATTTTCAGATACGCAGTATTTT
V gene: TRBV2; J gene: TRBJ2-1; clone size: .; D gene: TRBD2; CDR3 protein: CASSLLAGGRSNEQFF; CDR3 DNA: TGTGCCAGCAGTCTCCTAGCGGGAGGCCGGTCGAATGAGCAGTTCTTC
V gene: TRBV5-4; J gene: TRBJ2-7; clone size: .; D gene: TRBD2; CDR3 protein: CASSLAGASSYEQYF; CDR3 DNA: TGTGCCAGCAGCTTAGCGGGGGCGAGCTCCTACGAGCAGTACTTC
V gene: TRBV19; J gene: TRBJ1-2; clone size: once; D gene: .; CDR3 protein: CASSDGRIGVANYGYTF; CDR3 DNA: TGTGCCAGTAGTGACGGCAGGATAGGTGTAGCTAACTATGGCTACACCTTC
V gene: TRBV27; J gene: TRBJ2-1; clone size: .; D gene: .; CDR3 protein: CASRPTDSYSYNEQFF; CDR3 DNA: TGTGCCAGCAGGCCTACAGATTCGTATTCCTACAATGAGCAGTTCTTC
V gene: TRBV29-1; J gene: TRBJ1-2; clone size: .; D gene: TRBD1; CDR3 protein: CSVEERQGASYTF; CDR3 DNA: TGCAGCGTTGAAGAGCGACAGGGGGCGAGCTACACCTTC
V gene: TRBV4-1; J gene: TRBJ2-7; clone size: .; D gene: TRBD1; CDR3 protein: CASSRIGTVPTGEQYF; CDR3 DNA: TGCGCCAGCAGCCGGATCGGGACAGTTCCTACCGGGGAGCAGTACTTC
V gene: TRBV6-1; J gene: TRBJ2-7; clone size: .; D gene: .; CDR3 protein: CASIVGAIGAYEQYF; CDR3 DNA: TGTGCCAGCATCGTTGGGGCCATCGGTGCCTACGAGCAGTACTTC
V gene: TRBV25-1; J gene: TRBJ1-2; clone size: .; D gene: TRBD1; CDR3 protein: CASSEERQGRRGYTF; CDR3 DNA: TGTGCCAGCAGTGAAGAGAGACAGGGTCGTCGCGGCTACACCTTC
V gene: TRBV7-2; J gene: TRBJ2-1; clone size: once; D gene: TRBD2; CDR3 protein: CASSLRTSGSGPNEQFF; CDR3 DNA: TGTGCCAGCAGCCTCCGGACTAGCGGGAGTGGTCCTAATGAGCAGTTCTTC
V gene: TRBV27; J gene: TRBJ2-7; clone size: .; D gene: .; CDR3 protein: CASSPYPRSGLEQFEQYF; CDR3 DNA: TGTGCCAGCAGTCCCTACCCCCGTTCAGGGTTGGAACAATTCGAGCAGTACTTC
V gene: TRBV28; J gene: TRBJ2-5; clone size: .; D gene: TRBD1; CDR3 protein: CASRTGQIQETQYF; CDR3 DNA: TGTGCCAGCAGGACGGGACAGATACAAGAGACCCAGTACTTC
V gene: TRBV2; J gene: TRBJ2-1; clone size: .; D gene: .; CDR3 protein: CASLSETTGWKEQFF; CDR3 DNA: TGTGCCAGCCTTTCTGAGACTACGGGGTGGAAAGAGCAGTTCTTC
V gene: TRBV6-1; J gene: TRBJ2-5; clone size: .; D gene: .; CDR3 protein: CASSEVGGETQYF; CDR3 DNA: TGTGCCAGCAGTGAAGTTGGGGGGGAGACCCAGTACTTC
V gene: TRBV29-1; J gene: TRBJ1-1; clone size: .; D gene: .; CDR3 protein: CSVEDLLVGQVNTEAFF; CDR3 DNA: TGCAGCGTTGAAGATCTATTAGTAGGACAAGTTAACACTGAAGCTTTCTTT
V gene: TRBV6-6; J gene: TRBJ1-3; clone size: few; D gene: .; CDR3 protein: CASSYSHPSGNTIYF; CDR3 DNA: TGTGCCAGCAGTTACTCTCACCCGAGTGGAAACACCATATATTTT
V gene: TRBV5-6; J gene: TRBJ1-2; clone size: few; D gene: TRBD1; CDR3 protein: CASGTDRNYGYTF; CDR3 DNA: TGTGCCAGCGGGACAGACAGAAACTATGGCTACACCTTC
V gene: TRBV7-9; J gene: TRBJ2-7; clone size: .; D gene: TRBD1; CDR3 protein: CASSFKTGVTYEQYF; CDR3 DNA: TGTGCCAGCAGCTTCAAGACAGGGGTTACCTACGAGCAGTACTTC
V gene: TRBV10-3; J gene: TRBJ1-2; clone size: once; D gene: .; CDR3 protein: CAISSLDSGDHGYTF; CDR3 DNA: TGTGCCATCAGTTCCCTGGACAGTGGCGACCATGGCTACACCTTC
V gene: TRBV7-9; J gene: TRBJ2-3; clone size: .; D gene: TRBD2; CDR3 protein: CASSLFGRGLAVGTDTQYF; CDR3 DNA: TGTGCCAGCAGCTTATTCGGCCGGGGACTAGCGGTCGGAACAGATACGCAGTATTTT
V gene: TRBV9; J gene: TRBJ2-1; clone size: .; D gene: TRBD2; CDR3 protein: CASSVGLAGGFQQFF; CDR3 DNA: TGTGCCAGCAGCGTAGGTCTAGCGGGAGGATTCCAGCAGTTCTTC
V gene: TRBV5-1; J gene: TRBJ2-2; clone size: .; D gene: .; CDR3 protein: CASSLLAGPNTGELFF; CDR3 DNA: TGCGCCAGCAGCTTGCTGGCGGGCCCGAACACCGGGGAGCTGTTTTTT
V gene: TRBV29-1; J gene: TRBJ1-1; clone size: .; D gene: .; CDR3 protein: CSVSGQANTEAFF; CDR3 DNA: TGCAGCGTGTCGGGACAAGCTAACACTGAAGCTTTCTTT
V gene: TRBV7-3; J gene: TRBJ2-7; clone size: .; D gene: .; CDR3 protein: CASSLMASNTYEQYF; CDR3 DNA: TGTGCCAGCAGCTTAATGGCTAGTAACACCTACGAGCAGTACTTC
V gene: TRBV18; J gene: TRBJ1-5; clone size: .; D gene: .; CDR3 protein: CASSPTAGLSSNQPQHF; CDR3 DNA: TGTGCCAGCTCACCAACCGCTGGACTGAGTAGCAATCAGCCCCAGCATTTT
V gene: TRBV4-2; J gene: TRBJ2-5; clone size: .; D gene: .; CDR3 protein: CASSQDQETQYF; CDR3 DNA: TGTGCCAGCAGCCAAGATCAGGAGACCCAGTACTTC
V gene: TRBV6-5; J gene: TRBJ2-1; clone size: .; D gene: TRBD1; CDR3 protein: CASRRMGQGANEQFF; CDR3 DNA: TGTGCCAGCAGACGGATGGGACAGGGGGCGAATGAGCAGTTCTTC
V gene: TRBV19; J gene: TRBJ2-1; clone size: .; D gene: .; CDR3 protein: CASSIQRTPSGEQFF; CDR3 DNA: TGTGCCAGTAGTATCCAGAGGACCCCCTCGGGGGAGCAGTTCTTC
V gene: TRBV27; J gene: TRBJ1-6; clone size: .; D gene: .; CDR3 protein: CASRIQAISYNSPLHF; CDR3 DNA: TGTGCCAGCAGAATTCAGGCTATTTCCTATAATTCACCCCTCCACTTT
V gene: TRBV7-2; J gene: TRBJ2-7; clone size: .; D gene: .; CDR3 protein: CASSLVGWNYEQYF; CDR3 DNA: TGTGCCAGCAGCTTAGTCGGGTGGAACTACGAGCAGTACTTC
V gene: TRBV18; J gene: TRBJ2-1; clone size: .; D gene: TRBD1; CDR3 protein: CASSTGTGAYNEQFF; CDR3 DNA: TGTGCCAGCTCAACGGGGACAGGGGCTTACAATGAGCAGTTCTTC
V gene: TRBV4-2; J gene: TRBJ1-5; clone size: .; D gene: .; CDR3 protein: CASSQVREVNQPQHF; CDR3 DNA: TGTGCCAGCAGCCAAGTACGGGAAGTGAATCAGCCCCAGCATTTT